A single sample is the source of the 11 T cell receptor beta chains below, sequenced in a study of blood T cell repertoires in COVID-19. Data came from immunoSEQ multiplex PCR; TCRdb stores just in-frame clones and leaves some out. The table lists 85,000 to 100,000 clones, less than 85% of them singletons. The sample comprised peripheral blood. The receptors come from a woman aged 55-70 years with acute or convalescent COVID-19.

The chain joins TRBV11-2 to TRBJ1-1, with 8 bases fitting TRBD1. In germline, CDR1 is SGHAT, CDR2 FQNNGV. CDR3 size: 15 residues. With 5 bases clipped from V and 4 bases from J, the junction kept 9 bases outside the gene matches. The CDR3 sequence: CASSQYSTGGTEAFF. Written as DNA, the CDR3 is TGTGCCAGCAGCCAATACTCAACAGGGGGCACTGAAGCTTTCTTT.

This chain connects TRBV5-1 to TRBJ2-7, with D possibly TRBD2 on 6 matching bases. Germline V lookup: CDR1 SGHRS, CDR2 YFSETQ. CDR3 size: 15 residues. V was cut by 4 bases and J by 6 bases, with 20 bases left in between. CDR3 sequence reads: CASSTGDSLSAEQYF. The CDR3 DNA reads TGCGCCAGCAGCACGGGGGACTCGCTGTCCGCCGAGCAGTACTTC.

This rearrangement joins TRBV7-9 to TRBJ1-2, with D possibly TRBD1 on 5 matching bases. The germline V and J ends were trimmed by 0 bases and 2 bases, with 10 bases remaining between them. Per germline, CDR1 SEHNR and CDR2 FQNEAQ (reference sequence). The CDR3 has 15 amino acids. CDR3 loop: CASSLAGGANYGYTF. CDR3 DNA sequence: TGTGCCAGCAGCTTAGCGGGAGGGGCCAACTATGGCTACACCTTC. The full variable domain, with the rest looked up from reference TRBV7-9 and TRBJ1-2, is DTGVSQNPRHKITKRGQNVTFRCDPISEHNRLYWYRQTLGQGPEFLTYFQNEAQLEKSRLLSDRFSAERPKGSFSTLEIQRTEQGDSAMYLCASSLAGGANYGYTFGSGTRLTVV.

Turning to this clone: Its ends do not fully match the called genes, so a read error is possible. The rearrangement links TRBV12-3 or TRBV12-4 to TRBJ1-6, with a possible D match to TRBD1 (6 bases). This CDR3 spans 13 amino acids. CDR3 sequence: CASRLGQNSPLHF. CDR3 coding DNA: TGTGCCAGCAGATTAGGACAGAATTCACCCCTCCACTTT.

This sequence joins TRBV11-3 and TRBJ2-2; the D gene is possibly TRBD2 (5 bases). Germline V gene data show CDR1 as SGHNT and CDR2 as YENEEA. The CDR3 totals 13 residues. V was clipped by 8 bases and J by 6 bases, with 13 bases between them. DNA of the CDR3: TGTGCCAGCCTCACCGGGGAATCCGGGGAGCTGTTTTTT. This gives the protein CASLTGESGELFF. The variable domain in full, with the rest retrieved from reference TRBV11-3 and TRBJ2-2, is EAGVVQSPRYKIIEKKQPVAFWCNPISGHNTLYWYLQNLGQGPELLIRYENEEAVDDSQLPKDRFSAERLKGVDSTLKIQPAELGDSAVYLCASLTGESGELFFGEGSRLTVL.

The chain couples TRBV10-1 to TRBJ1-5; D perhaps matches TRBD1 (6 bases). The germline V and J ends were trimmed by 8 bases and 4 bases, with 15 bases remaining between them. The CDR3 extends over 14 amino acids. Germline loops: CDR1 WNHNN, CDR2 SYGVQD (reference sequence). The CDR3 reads CASSGTNNNQPQHF. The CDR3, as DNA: TGCGCCAGCTCCGGGACAAACAATAATCAGCCCCAGCATTTT.

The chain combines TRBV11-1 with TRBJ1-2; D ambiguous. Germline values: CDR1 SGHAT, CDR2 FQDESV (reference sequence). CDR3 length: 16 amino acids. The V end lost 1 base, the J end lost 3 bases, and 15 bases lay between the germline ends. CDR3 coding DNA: TGTGCCAGCAGCTTAGGGGGAGAGGGCAACGACTATGGCTACACCTTC. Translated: CASSLGGEGNDYGYTF.

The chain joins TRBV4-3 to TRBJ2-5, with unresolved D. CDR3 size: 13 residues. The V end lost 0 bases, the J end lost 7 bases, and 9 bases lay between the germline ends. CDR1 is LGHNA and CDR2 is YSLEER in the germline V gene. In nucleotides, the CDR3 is TGCGCCAGCAGCCAAGAGGAACGAGGGACCCAGTACTTC. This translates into CASSQEERGTQYF.

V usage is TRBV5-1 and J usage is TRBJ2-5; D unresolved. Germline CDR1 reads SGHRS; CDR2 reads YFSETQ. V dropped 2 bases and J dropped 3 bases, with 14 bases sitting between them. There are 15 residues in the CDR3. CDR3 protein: CASSFTQNREETQYF. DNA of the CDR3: TGCGCCAGCAGCTTCACCCAAAACAGAGAAGAGACCCAGTACTTC.

The CDR3 region is CASSAGQVGTEAFF. CDR3 coding DNA: TGTGCCAGCAGCGCGGGACAGGTGGGCACTGAAGCTTTCTTT. The gene calls are TRBV7-3 and TRBJ1-1; the match to TRBD1 covers 8 bases. Trimming at V came to 5 bases and at J to 4 bases, leaving 6 bases not matched to a gene. CDR1 and CDR2 (germline): SGHTA, FQGTGA. The CDR3 runs to 14 residues.

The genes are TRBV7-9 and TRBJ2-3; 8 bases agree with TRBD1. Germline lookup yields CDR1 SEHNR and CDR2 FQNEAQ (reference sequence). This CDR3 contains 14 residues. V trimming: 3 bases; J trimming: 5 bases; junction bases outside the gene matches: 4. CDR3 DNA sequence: TGTGCCAGCAGCTTCGGACAGGGAATAGATACGCAGTATTTT. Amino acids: CASSFGQGIDTQYF.